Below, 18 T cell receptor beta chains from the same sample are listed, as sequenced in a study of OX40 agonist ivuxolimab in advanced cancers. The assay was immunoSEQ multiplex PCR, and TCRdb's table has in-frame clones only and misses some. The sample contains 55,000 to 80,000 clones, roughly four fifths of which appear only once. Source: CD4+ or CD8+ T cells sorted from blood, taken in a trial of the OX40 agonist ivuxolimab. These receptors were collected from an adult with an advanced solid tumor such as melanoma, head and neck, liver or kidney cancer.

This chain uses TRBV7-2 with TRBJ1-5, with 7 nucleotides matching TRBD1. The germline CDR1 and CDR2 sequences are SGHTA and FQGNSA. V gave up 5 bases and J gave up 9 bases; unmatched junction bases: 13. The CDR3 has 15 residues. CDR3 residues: CASSTGTEAIWPQHF. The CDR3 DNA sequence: TGTGCCAGCAGCACCGGGACAGAGGCAATCTGGCCCCAGCATTTT.

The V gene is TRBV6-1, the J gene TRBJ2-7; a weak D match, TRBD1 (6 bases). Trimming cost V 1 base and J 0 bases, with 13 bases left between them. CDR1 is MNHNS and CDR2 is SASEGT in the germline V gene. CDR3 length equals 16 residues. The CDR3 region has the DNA TGTGCCAGCAGTGAAGGTCTTGGGACACCCTCCTACGAGCAGTACTTC. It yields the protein CASSEGLGTPSYEQYF.

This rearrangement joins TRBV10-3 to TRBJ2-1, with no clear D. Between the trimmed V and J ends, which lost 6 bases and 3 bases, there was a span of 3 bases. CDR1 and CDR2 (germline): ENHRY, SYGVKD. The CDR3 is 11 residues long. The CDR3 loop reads CAIRDYNEQFF. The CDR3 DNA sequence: TGTGCCATCAGGGACTACAATGAGCAGTTCTTC.

As DNA, the CDR3 is TGTGCCAGCATAAAGAGACATCTCTTCACAGATACGCAGTATTTT. It is translated as CASIKRHLFTDTQYF. This chain joins TRBV13 and TRBJ2-3; D is unclear. Between the trimmed V and J ends, which lost 7 bases and 2 bases, there was a span of 16 bases. The CDR3 length is 15 residues. Germline V lookup: CDR1 PRHDT, CDR2 FYEKMQ (reference sequence).

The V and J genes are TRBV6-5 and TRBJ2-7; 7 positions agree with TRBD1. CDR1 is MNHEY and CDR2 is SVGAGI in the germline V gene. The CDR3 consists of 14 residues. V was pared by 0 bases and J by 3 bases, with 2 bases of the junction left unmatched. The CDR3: CASSYSNRGYEQYF. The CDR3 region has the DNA TGTGCCAGCAGTTACTCTAACAGGGGCTACGAGCAGTACTTC.

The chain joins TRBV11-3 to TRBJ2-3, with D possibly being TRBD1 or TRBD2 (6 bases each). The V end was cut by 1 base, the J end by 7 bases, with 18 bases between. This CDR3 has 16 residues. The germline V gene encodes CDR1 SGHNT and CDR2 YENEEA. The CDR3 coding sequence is TGTGCCAGCAGCTTAGCCGGGGGCTCGGGGACCCATACGCAGTATTTT. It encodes CASSLAGGSGTHTQYF.

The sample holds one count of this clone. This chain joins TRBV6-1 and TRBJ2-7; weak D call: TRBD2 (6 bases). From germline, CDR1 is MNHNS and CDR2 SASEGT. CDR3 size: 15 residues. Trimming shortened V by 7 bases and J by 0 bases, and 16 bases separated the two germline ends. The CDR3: CASKYVSGVSYEQYF. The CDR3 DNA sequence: TGTGCCAGCAAATACGTGTCGGGAGTCTCCTACGAGCAGTACTTC.

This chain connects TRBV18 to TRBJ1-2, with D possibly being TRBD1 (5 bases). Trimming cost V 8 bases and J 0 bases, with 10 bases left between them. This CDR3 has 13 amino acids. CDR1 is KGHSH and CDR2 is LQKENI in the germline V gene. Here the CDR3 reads CASHDSTNYGYTF. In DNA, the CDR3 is TGTGCCAGCCACGACAGCACTAACTATGGCTACACCTTC.

CDR3: CASSPLGGSDTGELFF. As DNA, the CDR3 is TGCGCCAGCAGCCCCTTAGGAGGGTCCGACACCGGGGAGCTGTTTTTT. The chain combines TRBV4-3 with TRBJ2-2; weak D call: TRBD2 (6 bases). The CDR3 spans 16 residues. V gave up 4 bases and J gave up 3 bases, with 15 bases separating them. Germline values: CDR1 LGHNA, CDR2 YSLEER.

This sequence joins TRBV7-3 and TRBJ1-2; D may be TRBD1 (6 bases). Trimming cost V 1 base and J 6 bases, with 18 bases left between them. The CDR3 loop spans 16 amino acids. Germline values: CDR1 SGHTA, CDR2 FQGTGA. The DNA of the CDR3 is TGTGCCAGCAGCTTAAACCCCCGGGGAAGGGGGGATGGCTACACCTTC. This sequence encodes CASSLNPRGRGDGYTF.

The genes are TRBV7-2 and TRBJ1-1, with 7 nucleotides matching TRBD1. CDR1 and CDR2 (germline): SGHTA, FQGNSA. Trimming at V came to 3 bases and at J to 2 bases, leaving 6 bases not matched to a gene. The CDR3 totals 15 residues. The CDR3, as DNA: TGTGCCAGCAGCTTCCTCAGGGGGGTAAACACTGAAGCTTTCTTT. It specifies CASSFLRGVNTEAFF. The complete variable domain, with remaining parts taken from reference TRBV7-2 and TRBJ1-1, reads GAGVSQSPSNKVTEKGKDVELRCDPISGHTALYWYRQSLGQGLEFLIYFQGNSAPDKSGLPSDRFSAERTGGSVSTLTIQRTQQEDSAVYLCASSFLRGVNTEAFFGQGTRLTVV.

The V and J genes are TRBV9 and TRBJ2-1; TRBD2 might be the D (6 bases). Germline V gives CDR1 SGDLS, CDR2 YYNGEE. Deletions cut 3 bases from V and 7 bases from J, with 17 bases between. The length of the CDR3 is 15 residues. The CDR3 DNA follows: TGTGCCAGCAGCGCCACGGGAGTGATCCCAAATGAGCAGTTCTTC. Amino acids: CASSATGVIPNEQFF.

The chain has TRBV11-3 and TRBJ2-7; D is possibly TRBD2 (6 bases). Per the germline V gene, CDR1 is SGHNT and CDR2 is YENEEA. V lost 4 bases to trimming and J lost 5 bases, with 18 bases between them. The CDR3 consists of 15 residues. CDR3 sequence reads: CASSSERERWDEQYF. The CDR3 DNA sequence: TGTGCCAGCAGCTCGGAACGGGAGAGGTGGGACGAGCAGTACTTC.

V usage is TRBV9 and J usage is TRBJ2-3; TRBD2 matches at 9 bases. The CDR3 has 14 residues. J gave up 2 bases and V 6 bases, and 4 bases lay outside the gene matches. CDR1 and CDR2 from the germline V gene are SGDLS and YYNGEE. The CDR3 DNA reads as TGTGCCAGCATGAGACTAGCGGACACAGATACGCAGTATTTT. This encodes CASMRLADTDTQYF.

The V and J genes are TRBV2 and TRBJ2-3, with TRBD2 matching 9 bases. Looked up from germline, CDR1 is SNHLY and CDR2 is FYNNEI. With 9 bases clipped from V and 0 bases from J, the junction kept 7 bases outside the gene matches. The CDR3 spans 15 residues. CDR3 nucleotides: TGTGCCAGGGATAGACTAGCGGCTAGCACAGATACGCAGTATTTT. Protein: CARDRLAASTDTQYF.

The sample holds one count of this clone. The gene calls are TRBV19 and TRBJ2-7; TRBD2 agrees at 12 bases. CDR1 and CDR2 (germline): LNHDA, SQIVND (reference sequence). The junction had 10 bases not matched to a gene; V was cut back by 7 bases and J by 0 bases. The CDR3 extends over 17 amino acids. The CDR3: CASTSGTSGPSSYEQYF. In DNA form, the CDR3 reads TGTGCCAGTACCTCCGGGACTAGCGGGCCTAGCTCCTACGAGCAGTACTTC.

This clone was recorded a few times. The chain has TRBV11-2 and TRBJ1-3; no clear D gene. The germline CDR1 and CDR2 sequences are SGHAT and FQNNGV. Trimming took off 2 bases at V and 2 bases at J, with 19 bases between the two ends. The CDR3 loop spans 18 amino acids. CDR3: CASSLTRSLLVAGNTIYF. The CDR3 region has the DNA TGTGCCAGCAGCTTAACCCGGTCCCTCCTAGTGGCTGGAAACACCATATATTTT.

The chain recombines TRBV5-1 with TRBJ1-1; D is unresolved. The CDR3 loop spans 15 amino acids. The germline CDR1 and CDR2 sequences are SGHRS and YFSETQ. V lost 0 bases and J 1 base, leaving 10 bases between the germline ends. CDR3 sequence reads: CASSLAGQANTEAFF. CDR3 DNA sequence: TGCGCCAGCAGCTTGGCCGGGCAGGCGAACACTGAAGCTTTCTTT.